This TCR beta chain was sequenced for a study of prognosis after radiotherapy for stage I lung cancer. Genomic DNA was subjected to two-round multiplex PCR for amplification of TCR beta CDR3. Every TRBV and TRBJ gene had its own specific primer in first-round PCR. Using its own MiXCR run on the multiplex PCR reads, TCRdb lists one record per CDR3 protein. This table has tens of thousands of distinct CDR3 sequences, under 35% appearing once. Germline CDR1 PRHDT, CDR2 FYEKMQ (reference sequence). The CDR3 runs to 15 residues. V lost 5 bases and J 4 bases, leaving 15 bases between the germline ends. This clonotype was found many times.

Sequencing was performed on PBMCs, taken before or after stereotactic body radiation therapy (not recorded which). The clonotype comes from a donor aged 50 or older with non-small cell lung cancer. This chain links TRBV13 with TRBJ1-3; D may be TRBD1 (5 bases). In nucleotides, the CDR3 is TGTGCCAGCAGCCCCGCCTCAGGGATAGGAAACACCATATATTTT. Amino acid sequence: CASSPASGIGNTIYF.